The 28 T cell receptor beta chains presented below share a single source sample, sequenced in a study of shared clonotypes between healthy human individuals (TCRdb year 2020). Receptor amplification or capture employed the immunoSEQ multiplex PCR assay. TCRdb stores this immuneACCESS table with in-frame sequences only. Part of the clones is absent; in the studies checked, under half of the shortfall reflects unresolved V genes, and no reason is known for the rest. The sample includes about 1,500,000 clones, with 95% to 97% observed a single time. The ten largest clones take up over 1% of the sample. Sequencing input: naive CD4+ T cells sorted from blood. Read against the paper, the sample's cell subset or site label means: CD45RA+ positively selected. The source of these receptors is a man younger than 40 in good health.

The chain is built from TRBV7-9 and TRBJ2-5; 7 nucleotides match TRBD2. The CDR3 length is 14 residues. The trim removed 6 bases at V and 2 bases at J, leaving 6 bases unmatched. CDR1 is SEHNR, CDR2 FQNEAQ, per germline (reference sequence). The CDR3 sequence: CASRFGAGQETQYF. The CDR3 DNA reads TGTGCCAGCAGGTTTGGAGCGGGACAAGAGACCCAGTACTTC.

The chain employs TRBV6-1 and TRBJ2-7; D remains ambiguous. Germline CDR1 and CDR2: MNHNS and SASEGT. The CDR3 has 14 residues. V was trimmed by 6 bases and J by 1 base, leaving 13 bases between them. Here the CDR3 DNA reads TGTGCCAGCAGCGCCGTTCTTGGTTCCTACGAGCAGTACTTC. It yields the protein CASSAVLGSYEQYF.

The chain carries TRBV6-5 and TRBJ2-1; 7 positions agree with TRBD2. V dropped 6 bases and J dropped 0; count of bases not matched to a gene: 2. This CDR3 region has 14 residues. Germline-derived CDR1 and CDR2 are MNHEY and SVGAGI. CDR3 residues: CASSGGSSYNEQFF. CDR3 coding DNA: TGTGCCAGCAGCGGCGGGAGCTCCTACAATGAGCAGTTCTTC.

The J gene is TRBJ2-5, the V gene TRBV7-2; D gene ambiguous. With 5 bases removed from V and 3 bases from J, the gap between germline ends came to 7 bases. Germline CDR1 is SGHTA and CDR2 is FQGNSA. CDR3 size: 12 residues. The CDR3 loop reads CASSPQKETQYF. CDR3 nucleotide sequence: TGTGCCAGCAGCCCGCAAAAAGAGACCCAGTACTTC.

The gene calls are TRBV7-3 and TRBJ2-1; D possibly corresponds to TRBD2 (6 bases). Trimming removed 2 bases at V and 9 bases at J, with 11 bases between. The CDR3 is 13 amino acids. The V gene's germline CDR1 is SGHTA and CDR2 FQGTGA. This chain's CDR3 is CASSLLPAGEQFF. The CDR3 DNA is TGTGCCAGCAGCTTATTGCCAGCGGGTGAGCAGTTCTTC.

J is TRBJ2-7 and V is TRBV27; TRBD1 matches at 7 bases. After removal of 1 base from V and 2 bases from J, the junction contained 11 bases not matched to a gene. Germline V lookup: CDR1 MNHEY, CDR2 SMNVEV (reference sequence). The CDR3 is made up of 17 amino acids. CDR3 DNA sequence: TGTGCCAGCAGTTTATTAAGCGTTGGGCAGGGGGCCTACGAGCAGTACTTC. It translates to CASSLLSVGQGAYEQYF.

V and J are TRBV28 and TRBJ2-1; D tentatively reads TRBD1 or TRBD2 (5 bases each). The CDR3 loop spans 13 amino acids. Germline V gives CDR1 MDHEN, CDR2 SYDVKM. Trimming shortened V by 1 base and J by 7 bases, and 8 bases separated the two germline ends. The CDR3, as DNA: TGTGCCAGCAGTTTATCCGGGACGAATGAGCAGTTCTTC. Its protein product is CASSLSGTNEQFF.

V and J are TRBV11-2 and TRBJ2-3; D is unresolved. The germline V gene has CDR1 SGHAT and CDR2 FQNNGV. This CDR3 comprises 17 residues. V lost 6 bases to trimming and J lost 2 bases, with 21 bases between them. This chain's CDR3 is CASSLSYPVRPTDTQYF. In DNA, the CDR3 is TGTGCCAGCAGTTTGTCTTACCCGGTTCGTCCCACAGATACGCAGTATTTT.

This clone was picked up one time. The chain joins TRBV18 to TRBJ1-4; the match to TRBD1 covers 7 bases. This CDR3 is 15 amino acids long. Germline V gene sequence: CDR1 KGHSH, CDR2 LQKENI. Trimming took 2 bases from V and 6 from J; bases not matched to a gene: 6. This chain's CDR3 is CASSPNRGWDEKLFF. The CDR3 DNA reads TGTGCCAGCTCACCAAACAGGGGCTGGGATGAAAAACTGTTTTTT.

This rearrangement joins TRBV5-1 to TRBJ2-3; 7 positions match TRBD2. Looked up from germline, CDR1 is SGHRS and CDR2 is YFSETQ. This CDR3 is 15 amino acids long. The V gene end was trimmed by 4 bases and the J gene end by 4 bases; junction bases not matched to a gene: 9. CDR3 nucleotides: TGCGCCAGCAGCAGCGGCGGGGGATTCTCAGATACGCAGTATTTT. Translated: CASSSGGGFSDTQYF. The variable domain in full, completed from reference TRBV5-1 and TRBJ2-3, reads KAGVTQTPRYLIKTRGQQVTLSCSPISGHRSVSWYQQTPGQGLQFLFEYFSETQRNKGNFPGRFSGRQFSNSRSEMNVSTLELGDSALYLCASSSGGGFSDTQYFGPGTRLTVL.

This clone was observed once. The chain recombines TRBV5-8 with TRBJ2-2; 13 bases are shared with TRBD2. The J segment lost 3 bases and the V segment lost 3 bases, leaving 2 bases of the junction unmatched. Germline lookup yields CDR1 SGHTS and CDR2 YDEGEE. This CDR3 is 16 amino acids long. CDR3 in amino acids: CASSSGLAGDTGELFF. The CDR3, as DNA: TGTGCCAGCAGCTCCGGACTAGCGGGGGACACCGGGGAGCTGTTTTTT.

The chain uses TRBV14 and TRBJ2-1, with D uncertain. Germline assignment: CDR1 SGHDN and CDR2 FVKESK. Trimming left V 4 bases short and J 0 bases short, with 10 bases between. The length of the CDR3 is 15 residues. CDR3 region: CASSRHVSSYNEQFF. CDR3 DNA: TGTGCCAGCAGCCGACATGTCAGCTCCTACAATGAGCAGTTCTTC.

The chain employs TRBV27 and TRBJ2-3, with D hard to call. Germline CDR1 and CDR2: MNHEY and SMNVEV (reference sequence). This CDR3 comprises 13 residues. V dropped 3 bases and J dropped 6 bases, with 10 bases sitting between them. The CDR3 protein is CASSLLVSDTQYF. The CDR3 DNA follows: TGTGCCAGCAGTTTGTTAGTTTCGGATACGCAGTATTTT.

V usage is TRBV4-1 and J usage is TRBJ2-5, with 10 bases that match TRBD1. This CDR3 is 18 amino acids long. Trimming at V came to 4 bases and at J to 2 bases, leaving 13 bases not matched to a gene. Germline V gene data show CDR1 as MGHRA and CDR2 as YSYEKL. CDR3 sequence (DNA): TGCGCCAGCAGCCGAGGGACAGGGGAGGTTGGCCGGCAAGAGACCCAGTACTTC. As protein: CASSRGTGEVGRQETQYF.

The V gene is TRBV28, the J gene TRBJ1-2; 8 positions match TRBD1. Trimming removed 8 bases from V and 4 bases from J; junction bases left unmatched: 6. Germline loops: CDR1 MDHEN, CDR2 SYDVKM. The length of the CDR3 is 13 residues. The CDR3 region has the DNA TGTGCCAGCTGGGACAGGTATGGCTATGGCTACACCTTC. Its translation: CASWDRYGYGYTF.

The chain carries TRBV5-4 and TRBJ2-2, with TRBD2 matching 12 bases. With 4 bases clipped from V and 6 bases from J, the junction kept 10 bases outside the gene matches. Per germline, CDR1 SGHNT and CDR2 YYREEE (reference sequence). The CDR3 totals 17 residues. CDR3 sequence (DNA): TGTGCCAGCAGCCAGGGGTCTAGCGGGAGGGCGGCCGGGGAGCTGTTTTTT. Translated: CASSQGSSGRAAGELFF.

This sequence joins TRBV25-1 and TRBJ2-1, with D perhaps TRBD1 or TRBD2 (5 bases each). The V and J ends lost 3 bases and 8 bases respectively, with 17 bases between them. There are 15 residues in the CDR3. Germline V CDR1 and CDR2: MGHDK, SYGVNS. The CDR3 DNA reads TGTGCCAGCAGTGAGAGTCGGGGCAGGGTTCATGAGCAGTTCTTC. It is translated as CASSESRGRVHEQFF.

The J gene is TRBJ2-1, the V gene TRBV9; 8 bases are a match to TRBD2. J gave up 0 bases and V 0 bases, and 17 bases lay outside the gene matches. Germline values: CDR1 SGDLS, CDR2 YYNGEE. The CDR3 totals 21 residues. CDR3: CASSVGTTLREASSSYNEQFF. The CDR3 coding sequence is TGTGCCAGCAGCGTAGGGACTACTTTGCGGGAGGCCTCAAGCTCCTACAATGAGCAGTTCTTC.

The genes are TRBV19 and TRBJ2-7; 7 bases align to TRBD2. Germline trimming cut 4 bases from V and 12 bases from J; bases unmatched to any gene: 12. This CDR3 comprises 13 residues. Looked up from germline, CDR1 is LNHDA and CDR2 is SQIVND (reference sequence). The CDR3 reads CASSRAVAGVPYF. For the CDR3, the DNA is TGTGCCAGTAGTAGGGCCGTGGCGGGAGTGCCGTACTTC.

The chain uses TRBV27 and TRBJ2-1, with D maybe TRBD2 (7 bases). This CDR3 is 19 amino acids long. V was trimmed by 3 bases and J by 4 bases, leaving 25 bases between them. Germline lookup yields CDR1 MNHEY and CDR2 SMNVEV (reference sequence). The CDR3 DNA sequence: TGTGCCAGCAGTTTCAGAGGCAGAGGGGGACGGGAGGAGTACAATGAGCAGTTCTTC. Translating gives CASSFRGRGGREEYNEQFF.

The rearrangement links TRBV7-2 to TRBJ2-1, with TRBD2 matching over 7 bases. Germline V gives CDR1 SGHTA, CDR2 FQGNSA. V trimming: 4 bases; J trimming: 4 bases; junction bases outside the gene matches: 7. This CDR3 comprises 15 residues. CDR3 sequence reads: CASSSPASGYNEQFF. The CDR3 DNA reads TGTGCCAGCAGCTCCCCCGCTAGCGGATACAATGAGCAGTTCTTC.

The chain carries TRBV28 and TRBJ2-7; D possibly corresponds to TRBD2 (6 bases). Germline CDR1 is MDHEN and CDR2 is SYDVKM. There are 17 residues in the CDR3. With 7 bases removed from V and 2 bases from J, the gap between germline ends came to 24 bases. CDR3 sequence: CASNLAPKRVPTYEQYF. The CDR3 bases are TGTGCCAGCAATCTGGCGCCGAAGCGGGTCCCCACCTACGAGCAGTACTTC.

This chain joins TRBV15 and TRBJ1-4; TRBD1 agrees at 10 bases. V lost 2 bases and J lost 8; bases outside the gene matches: 5. The CDR3 is 15 residues long. Germline V gene sequence: CDR1 LNHNV, CDR2 YYDKDF (reference sequence). CDR3 coding DNA: TGTGCCACCAGCAGATTGACAGGGGGCAGCGAAAAACTGTTTTTT. It is translated as CATSRLTGGSEKLFF.

This chain connects TRBV11-3 to TRBJ2-1; D gene ambiguous. The CDR3 has 13 amino acids. CDR1 and CDR2 from the germline V gene are SGHNT and YENEEA. V was cut by 0 bases and J by 10 bases, with 10 bases left in between. The CDR3 is CASSLEPGGEQFF. The CDR3 bases are TGTGCCAGCAGCTTAGAACCGGGTGGCGAGCAGTTCTTC.

The chain couples TRBV5-1 to TRBJ2-2; 7 nucleotides match TRBD2. Germline lookup yields CDR1 SGHRS and CDR2 YFSETQ. The CDR3 totals 14 residues. V was clipped by 5 bases and J by 6 bases; unmatched bases: 7. CDR3 loop: CASSPGGSAGELFF. For the CDR3, the DNA is TGCGCCAGCAGTCCGGGAGGTTCGGCCGGGGAGCTGTTTTTT.

The V and J genes are TRBV19 and TRBJ2-7; no clear D gene. Germline V gene lookup returns CDR1 LNHDA and CDR2 SQIVND (reference sequence). CDR3 size: 13 residues. V was trimmed by 5 bases and J by 2 bases, leaving 10 bases between them. The CDR3 here is CASSVAITYEQYF. The CDR3 DNA reads TGTGCCAGTAGTGTCGCCATTACCTACGAGCAGTACTTC.

The chain employs TRBV27 and TRBJ1-3; no clear D. V gave up 6 bases and J gave up 0 bases, with 12 bases separating them. The CDR3 has 15 residues. Germline V gene lookup returns CDR1 MNHEY and CDR2 SMNVEV (reference sequence). The CDR3, as DNA: TGTGCCAGCAGACCAGTTGGGAACTCTGGAAACACCATATATTTT. Its protein product is CASRPVGNSGNTIYF.

The V and J genes are TRBV27 and TRBJ1-5; possible D gene TRBD1, 6 bases. The CDR3 contains 13 residues. V lost 9 bases, J lost 4 bases, and 13 bases lay in between. Germline V gives CDR1 MNHEY, CDR2 SMNVEV (reference sequence). For the CDR3, the DNA is TGTGCCAGTATGGACAGTCCTAATCAGCCCCAGCATTTT. Translated, it gives CASMDSPNQPQHF.